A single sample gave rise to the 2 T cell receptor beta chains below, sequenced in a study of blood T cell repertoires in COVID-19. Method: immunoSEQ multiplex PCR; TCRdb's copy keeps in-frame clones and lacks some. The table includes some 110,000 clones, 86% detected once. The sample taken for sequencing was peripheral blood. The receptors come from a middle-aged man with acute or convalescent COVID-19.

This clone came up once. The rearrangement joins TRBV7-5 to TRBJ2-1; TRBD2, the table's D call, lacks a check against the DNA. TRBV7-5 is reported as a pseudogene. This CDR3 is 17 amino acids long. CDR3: CARSPMTSGNSYNEQFF. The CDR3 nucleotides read TGTGCCAGAAGCCCGATGACTAGCGGGAATTCCTACAATGAGCAGTTCTTC.

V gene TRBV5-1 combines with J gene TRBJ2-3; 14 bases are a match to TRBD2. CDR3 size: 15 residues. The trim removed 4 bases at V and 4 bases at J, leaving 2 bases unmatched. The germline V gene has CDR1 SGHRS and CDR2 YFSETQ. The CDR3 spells CASSAGLAGADTQYF. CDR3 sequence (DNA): TGCGCCAGCAGCGCGGGACTAGCGGGAGCAGATACGCAGTATTTT.